These 27 T cell receptor beta chains came from one sample sequenced in a study of blood T cell repertoires in COVID-19. TCRdb keeps only in-frame clones here, not all; method: immunoSEQ multiplex PCR. The data contain roughly 70,000 clones, around 89% of them singletons. Sequencing was carried out using peripheral blood. Receptors were obtained from a woman older than 75 with active COVID-19.

In its sample, this clone was seen a few times. The V and J genes are TRBV20-1 and TRBJ2-3, with 7 bases aligning to TRBD2. Germline CDR1 reads DFQATT; CDR2 reads SNEGSKA (reference sequence). The CDR3 length is 10 residues. Trimming at V came to 3 bases and at J to 13 bases, leaving 4 bases not matched to a gene. CDR3 coding DNA: TGCAGTGCTAGTCGGACTAGGGAGTATTTT. This gives the protein CSASRTREYF.

The rearrangement uses TRBV28 and TRBJ2-7, with a tentative D call TRBD1 (6 bases). Trimming removed 6 bases at V and 6 bases at J, with 21 bases between. The CDR3 is 15 residues long. Germline loops: CDR1 MDHEN, CDR2 SYDVKM. The CDR3 protein is CASSRPPTGSIEQYF. As DNA, the CDR3 is TGTGCCAGCAGCCGCCCCCCGACAGGATCCATCGAGCAGTACTTC. Based on the CDR3 plus reference TRBV28 and TRBJ2-7, the full variable domain is DVKVTQSSRYLVKRTGEKVFLECVQDMDHENMFWYRQDPGLGLRLIYFSYDVKMKEKGDIPEGYSVSREKKERFSLILESASTNQTSMYLCASSRPPTGSIEQYFGPGTRLTVT.

The chain combines TRBV9 with TRBJ1-2; a weak D match, TRBD1 (5 bases). This CDR3 spans 13 amino acids. The V gene's germline CDR1 is SGDLS and CDR2 YYNGEE. V was cut by 4 bases and J by 3 bases, with 10 bases left in between. CDR3 loop: CASSKGVYYGYTF. The CDR3 coding sequence is TGTGCCAGCAGCAAAGGGGTTTACTATGGCTACACCTTC.

V and J are TRBV3-1 (or the pseudogene TRBV3-2) and TRBJ1-1, with a weak D call TRBD1 (5 bases). Germline CDR1 is LGHDT and CDR2 is YNNKEL (reference sequence). The CDR3 spans 12 residues. With 0 bases removed from V and 10 bases from J, the gap between germline ends came to 9 bases. The CDR3 sequence: CASSQDPGGAFF. The CDR3 DNA reads as TGTGCCAGCAGCCAAGACCCCGGGGGAGCTTTCTTT.

This clone was observed a handful of times. The rearrangement links TRBV7-2 to TRBJ1-5; D is perhaps TRBD1 (6 bases). The CDR3 consists of 15 residues. The germline V gene encodes CDR1 SGHTA and CDR2 FQGNSA. The V end was cut by 0 bases, the J end by 1 base, with 7 bases between. The CDR3 DNA follows: TGTGCCAGCAGCTTAGCCAGGGGAAGCAATCAGCCCCAGCATTTT. It yields the protein CASSLARGSNQPQHF. Drawing the rest from reference TRBV7-2 and TRBJ1-5, the complete variable domain is GAGVSQSPSNKVTEKGKDVELRCDPISGHTALYWYRQSLGQGLEFLIYFQGNSAPDKSGLPSDRFSAERTGGSVSTLTIQRTQQEDSAVYLCASSLARGSNQPQHFGDGTRLSIL.

The genes are TRBV29-1 and TRBJ2-1; D possibly corresponds to TRBD2 (6 bases). From germline, CDR1 is SQVTM and CDR2 ANQGSEA. The CDR3 totals 12 residues. The V gene lost 3 bases and the J gene lost 7 bases, with 10 bases spanning the gap. CDR3 nucleotide sequence: TGCAGCGTTGAGGCGGGAATTAATGAGCAGTTCTTC. Amino acids: CSVEAGINEQFF.

This chain uses TRBV7-3 with TRBJ2-7; 8 bases map to TRBD2. Germline CDR1 and CDR2: SGHTA and FQGTGA. V was pared by 11 bases and J by 3 bases, with 12 bases of the junction left unmatched. The CDR3 extends over 14 amino acids. This CDR3 is CAGSRTGTSYEQYF. CDR3 sequence (DNA): TGTGCCGGCTCGCGTACCGGGACTAGCTACGAGCAGTACTTC. Using reference TRBV7-3 and TRBJ2-7 for the parts outside the CDR3, the full variable domain is GAGVSQTPSNKVTEKGKYVELRCDPISGHTALYWYRQSLGQGPEFLIYFQGTGAADDSGLPNDRFFAVRPEGSVSTLKIQRTERGDSAVYLCAGSRTGTSYEQYFGPGTRLTVT.

The chain carries TRBV12-3 or TRBV12-4 and TRBJ1-2; no definite D call. V was clipped by 10 bases and J by 4 bases, with 16 bases between them. The CDR3 spans 13 residues. The CDR3 loop reads CATVPNSVYGYTF. DNA for the CDR3: TGTGCCACCGTTCCTAACTCCGTCTATGGCTACACCTTC.

This clone was detected once. CDR3 residues: CASSLGGIWRYNEQFF. CDR3 coding DNA: TGTGCCAGCAGCTTAGGTGGGATTTGGAGGTACAATGAGCAGTTCTTC. The chain combines TRBV7-2 with TRBJ2-1; TRBD2 is a possible D gene (5 bases). From germline, CDR1 is SGHTA and CDR2 FQGNSA. This CDR3 is 16 amino acids long. V was shortened by 1 base and J by 4 bases, with 14 bases between the two germline ends.

The chain carries TRBV28 and TRBJ1-2, with 10 positions matching TRBD1. CDR1 MDHEN and CDR2 SYDVKM come from the germline V gene. Unmatched junction bases numbered 8, after V lost 5 bases and J lost 5 bases. There are 15 residues in the CDR3. CDR3 in amino acids: CASSQPGQGTYGYTF. The CDR3 nucleotides are TGTGCCAGCAGTCAACCGGGACAGGGGACTTATGGCTACACCTTC.

The chain carries TRBV28 and TRBJ2-7; D might be TRBD2 (5 bases). Trimming shortened V by 5 bases and J by 9 bases, and 20 bases separated the two germline ends. This CDR3 is 14 amino acids long. The germline CDR1 and CDR2 sequences are MDHEN and SYDVKM. The CDR3 DNA reads as TGTGCCAGCAGTCCTGTGACTACCCCTTCGGGGCAGTACTTC. Translation gives CASSPVTTPSGQYF.

The chain joins TRBV7-2 to TRBJ2-7, with TRBD2 matching 8 bases. The germline V gene has CDR1 SGHTA and CDR2 FQGNSA. Trimming at V came to 5 bases and at J to 2 bases, leaving 14 bases not matched to a gene. The CDR3 is 17 residues long. The chain's CDR3 is CASSLMPGLASPYEQYF. In DNA, the CDR3 is TGTGCCAGCAGCCTAATGCCAGGACTAGCTTCCCCCTACGAGCAGTACTTC. The whole variable domain, filled in from reference TRBV7-2 and TRBJ2-7, reads GAGVSQSPSNKVTEKGKDVELRCDPISGHTALYWYRQSLGQGLEFLIYFQGNSAPDKSGLPSDRFSAERTGGSVSTLTIQRTQQEDSAVYLCASSLMPGLASPYEQYFGPGTRLTVT.

The chain has TRBV2 and TRBJ1-4, with no clear D. This CDR3 contains 14 residues. Germline V gene lookup returns CDR1 SNHLY and CDR2 FYNNEI. Trimming pared 2 bases from V and 8 bases from J, leaving 12 bases between. The CDR3 DNA reads TGTGCCAGCAGTGAAAGGAGGGATGGCGAAAAACTGTTTTTT. It translates to CASSERRDGEKLFF.

The chain combines TRBV10-3 with TRBJ1-2; TRBD1 aligns across 10 bases. This CDR3 has 15 amino acids. Trimming at V came to 10 bases and at J to 4 bases, leaving 12 bases not matched to a gene. Looked up from germline, CDR1 is ENHRY and CDR2 is SYGVKD. CDR3 sequence reads: CASRSGTGDSYGYTF. CDR3 sequence (DNA): TGTGCCAGTCGTTCCGGGACAGGGGATTCCTATGGCTACACCTTC.

The chain uses TRBV5-1 and TRBJ2-3; 10 bases align to TRBD2. Germline CDR1 SGHRS, CDR2 YFSETQ. The length of the CDR3 is 17 residues. After removal of 0 bases from V and 1 base from J, the junction contained 5 bases not matched to a gene. CDR3 nucleotide sequence: TGCGCCAGCAGCTTGGCAGCGGGAGGGTTTCGCACAGATACGCAGTATTTT. Encoded protein: CASSLAAGGFRTDTQYF.

V gene TRBV5-5 combines with J gene TRBJ1-2; 11 bases are a match to TRBD1. Germline CDR1 is SGHKS and CDR2 is YYEKEE (reference sequence). This CDR3 is built from 15 residues. J was trimmed by 3 bases and V by 4 bases; bases with no gene match: 5. The CDR3 spells CASSVGQGAYYGYTF. The CDR3 DNA reads TGTGCCAGCAGCGTCGGACAGGGGGCTTACTATGGCTACACCTTC.

This chain uses TRBV18 with TRBJ1-1; weak D call: TRBD1 (6 bases). Germline loops: CDR1 KGHSH, CDR2 LQKENI. The CDR3 has 15 residues. Trimming took 2 bases from V and 1 from J, leaving 11 bases between them. The CDR3 bases are TGTGCCAGCTCACCAAACAGGGTGGGGAACACTGAAGCTTTCTTT. This codes for CASSPNRVGNTEAFF.

The chain employs TRBV4-2 and TRBJ2-7, with 11 nucleotides matching TRBD1. V shed 6 bases, J shed 2 bases, and the junction held 6 bases outside the gene matches. Germline-derived CDR1 and CDR2 are LGHNA and YNFKEQ. There are 15 residues in the CDR3. The CDR3 protein is CASSRTGGTTYEQYF. CDR3 DNA sequence: TGTGCCAGCAGTCGGACAGGGGGCACAACCTACGAGCAGTACTTC.

J is TRBJ2-1 and V is TRBV5-1; TRBD1 matches 7 bases. V was clipped by 2 bases and J by 5 bases; unmatched bases: 1. Germline CDR1 SGHRS, CDR2 YFSETQ. CDR3 size: 13 residues. The CDR3 region is CASSLGGHNEQFF. CDR3 sequence (DNA): TGCGCCAGCAGCTTAGGGGGCCACAATGAGCAGTTCTTC.

There are a few counts of this clone. J is TRBJ2-7 and V is TRBV6-5, with D perhaps matching TRBD1 (5 bases). The CDR3 covers 13 residues. The germline V and J ends were trimmed by 10 bases and 3 bases, with 16 bases remaining between them. Germline CDR1 MNHEY, CDR2 SVGAGI. CDR3 DNA: TGTGCCATTTTCAGGGTTTCCCTCTACGAGCAGTACTTC. Protein: CAIFRVSLYEQYF.

This clone was found a few times. The chain combines TRBV19 with TRBJ2-5; 13 nucleotides align to TRBD2. The CDR3 spans 15 residues. J gave up 5 bases and V 1 base, and 1 base lay outside the gene matches. Germline-derived CDR1 and CDR2 are LNHDA and SQIVND (reference sequence). The CDR3 loop reads CASSIGTSGSETQYF. The CDR3, as DNA: TGTGCCAGTAGTATAGGGACTAGCGGGAGTGAGACCCAGTACTTC.

The J gene is TRBJ2-5, the V gene TRBV4-1; 15 nucleotides line up with TRBD2. Germline V gene sequence: CDR1 MGHRA, CDR2 YSYEKL. The CDR3 loop spans 19 amino acids. The V gene end was trimmed by 0 bases and the J gene end by 5 bases; junction bases not matched to a gene: 10. CDR3 sequence (DNA): TGCGCCAGCAGCCAAGACCCTAAAGGGACTAGCGGGAGGAGGGAGACCCAGTACTTC. Residues: CASSQDPKGTSGRRETQYF.

This sequence joins TRBV18 and TRBJ2-3, with 10 bases aligning to TRBD2. The CDR3 has 17 residues. The trim removed 4 bases at V and 1 base at J, leaving 8 bases unmatched. Germline-derived CDR1 and CDR2 are KGHSH and LQKENI. The CDR3 spells CASSLLLAGVGTDTQYF. The DNA for the CDR3 is TGTGCCAGCTCACTACTCCTAGCGGGAGTCGGCACAGATACGCAGTATTTT.

This sequence joins TRBV11-3 and TRBJ2-5; D perhaps matches TRBD1 (6 bases). CDR3 length: 13 amino acids. The V gene's germline CDR1 is SGHNT and CDR2 YENEEA. The V and J ends lost 4 bases and 2 bases respectively, with 8 bases between them. CDR3 in DNA: TGTGCCAGCAGCTACGGACAGCAAGAGACCCAGTACTTC. Translated: CASSYGQQETQYF.

The chain recombines TRBV18 with TRBJ2-7; D may be TRBD1 (5 bases). Germline loops: CDR1 KGHSH, CDR2 LQKENI. This CDR3 contains 14 residues. V lost 0 bases and J 1 base, leaving 7 bases between the germline ends. CDR3 sequence reads: CASSPPPGSYEQYF. In DNA form, the CDR3 reads TGTGCCAGCTCACCACCCCCAGGGTCCTACGAGCAGTACTTC.

The chain recombines TRBV5-1 with TRBJ2-3; 8 bases fit TRBD2. Germline CDR1 reads SGHRS; CDR2 reads YFSETQ. This CDR3 is built from 17 residues. The V segment lost 3 bases and the J segment 4 bases; nucleotides outside the gene matches: 13. DNA of the CDR3: TGCGCCAGCAGCTCGCTGATAGGGAGCGGGAGCCCAGATACGCAGTATTTT. This sequence encodes CASSSLIGSGSPDTQYF.

The J gene is TRBJ2-1, the V gene TRBV21-1; TRBD2, the table's D call, lacks a check against the DNA. TRBV21-1 is a listed pseudogene. The CDR3 extends over 16 amino acids. CDR3 in DNA: TGTGCCAGCAGCAAAGTATCACTAGCGGGAGTACGTGAGCAGTTCTTC. Encoded protein: CASSKVSLAGVREQFF.